This T cell receptor beta chain was retrieved from a study of T cells in Graves' hyperthyroidism and ophthalmopathy. RNA transcripts yielded amplified TCR beta CDR3 regions. A set of HTBI primers served as the primers for a first-round RT-PCR of the TCR CDR3. MiXCR, applied by TCRdb to the multiplex PCR reads, yields one record per CDR3 protein. In the table there are over 300,000 distinct CDR3 sequences, roughly 15% of which are singletons. CDR1 is SGHNT, CDR2 YENEEA, per germline. V shed 5 bases, J shed 7 bases, and the junction held 1 base outside the gene matches. This CDR3 has 12 residues. This clonotype turned up a few times.

The chain is built from TRBV11-3 and TRBJ2-2; 7 bases agree with TRBD2. The specimen sequenced was blood. This clonotype originated in a woman aged 40 to 50 with Graves' ophthalmopathy. CDR3 residues: CASSGRGGELFF. The CDR3, as DNA: TGTGCCAGCAGCGGGAGGGGCGGGGAGCTGTTTTTT.